Listed below are T cell receptor beta chains from one sample, sequenced in a study of post-analysis software for immune sequencing data. TCRdb processed the PCR reads anew with MiXCR; each CDR3 protein has one entry. The data hold 750,000 to 900,000 distinct CDR3 sequences, with 40% to 55% observed a single time. The sequenced sample was blood. All receptors derive from a girl aged 5-17 years with multiple sclerosis. The CDR3 runs from the conserved cysteine through the conserved F or W. Each record gives: D gene, J gene, clone size, CDR3 length, V gene, CDR3 DNA, CDR3 protein. The D gene is left open where the match is weak. Part of the rows lack a size; the others show once, few, many or a class for expanded clones.

>-|TRBJ2-5|few|15|TRBV28
TGTGCCAGCAGTTTCCCCCTTGAGGAAGGGGAGACCCAGTACTTC
CASSFPLEEGETQYF
>-|TRBJ1-5|-|13|TRBV11-1
TGTGCCAGCAGCTTAGCGGCTAATCAGCCCCAGCATTTT
CASSLAANQPQHF
>-|TRBJ2-5|-|13|TRBV2
TGTGCCAGCAGTGAAGAGGGGTGGGAGACCCAGTACTTC
CASSEEGWETQYF
>TRBD1|TRBJ2-5|few|15|TRBV12-3/TRBV12-4
TGTGCCAGCAGCAACGACAGGGGGATAGGAGAGACCCAGTACTTC
CASSNDRGIGETQYF
>-|TRBJ2-1|few|15|TRBV7-6
TGTGCCAGCAGCTTAGCTAGGAGAGGTGACAATGAGCAGTTCTTC
CASSLARRGDNEQFF
>TRBD1|TRBJ2-1|-|13|TRBV6-2/TRBV6-3
TGTGCCAGCTACGGACAGGGCGGCAATGAGCAGTTCTTC
CASYGQGGNEQFF
>TRBD1|TRBJ2-7|-|15|TRBV13
TGTGCCAGCAGCCCCTCGACAGGGACAAAAGTGGGGCAGTACTTC
CASSPSTGTKVGQYF
>-|TRBJ2-7|-|12|TRBV7-8
TGTGCCAGCATGGGCGATATGAACGAGCAGTACTTC
CASMGDMNEQYF
>TRBD1|TRBJ1-2|-|16|TRBV20-1
TGCAGTGCTAGAAGCAGGCAGGGGGCAAGTAACTATGGTTACACCTTC
CSARSRQGASNYGYTF
>TRBD1|TRBJ2-1|-|15|TRBV24-1
TGTGCCACCAGTGATCCGGGACAGGCCAACAATGAGCAGTTCTTC
CATSDPGQANNEQFF
>-|TRBJ2-7|-|13|TRBV13
TGTGCCAGCAGCTTAGGCAACAAGTACGAGCAGTACTTC
CASSLGNKYEQYF
>-|TRBJ1-1|-|16|TRBV6-6
TGTGCCAGCAGTAACCCGGCGGGGGGCGCGAACACTGAAGCTTTCTTT
CASSNPAGGANTEAFF
>-|TRBJ2-3|-|15|TRBV9
TGTGCCAGCAGCCCCCGACTAGTCGCCACAGATACGCAGTATTTT
CASSPRLVATDTQYF
>-|TRBJ2-7|-|13|TRBV18
TGTGCCAGCTCACCAGAAAAAGGGAGTCAGCGGTACTTC
CASSPEKGSQRYF
>TRBD2|TRBJ2-1|-|15|TRBV7-3
TGTGCCAGCAGCCCCCTAACGGGGGGGGGCAATGAGCAGTTCTTC
CASSPLTGGGNEQFF
>-|TRBJ2-7|few|14|TRBV5-1
TGCGCCAGCAGCTTGCTGGACGGTTCCTACGAGCAGTACTTC
CASSLLDGSYEQYF
>-|TRBJ2-7|few|11|TRBV6-1
TGTGCCAGCCGGGACGGGTCCACCTGGTACTTC
CASRDGSTWYF